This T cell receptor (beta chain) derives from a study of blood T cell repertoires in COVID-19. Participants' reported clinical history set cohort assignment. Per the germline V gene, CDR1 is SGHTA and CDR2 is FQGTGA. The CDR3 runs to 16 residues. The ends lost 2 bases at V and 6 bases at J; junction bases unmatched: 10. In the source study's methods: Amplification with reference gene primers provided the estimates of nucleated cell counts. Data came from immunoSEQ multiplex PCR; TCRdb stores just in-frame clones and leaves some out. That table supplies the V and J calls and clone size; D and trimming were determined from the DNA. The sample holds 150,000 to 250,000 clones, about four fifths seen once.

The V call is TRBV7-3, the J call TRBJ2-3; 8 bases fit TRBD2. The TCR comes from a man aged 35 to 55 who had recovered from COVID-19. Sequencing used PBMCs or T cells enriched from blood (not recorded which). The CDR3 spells CASSLVAGQTKDTQYF. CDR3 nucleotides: TGTGCCAGCAGCTTAGTAGCGGGGCAGACAAAGGATACGCAGTATTTT.